Listed below are T cell receptor beta chains from one sample, sequenced in a study of shared T cell receptors in the human thymus. Libraries were prepared by immunoSEQ multiplex PCR; TCRdb keeps only in-frame clonotypes and omits some of them. Of hundreds of thousands of clones in the sample, around 89% were seen once. The sample was also linked to a second study, of human thymus T cells.

The sample consisted of thymocytes. Receptors were obtained from a boy in the first two years of life with a congenital heart defect. Both conserved end residues are part of each CDR3. The D gene is left open where the match is weak. A row's size may be missing; if present it is once, few, many or a size class.

D gene: TRBD2; clone size: -; V gene: TRBV2; J gene: TRBJ2-7; CDR3 DNA: TGTGCCAGCAGTTCTAGCGGAGCATACGAGCAGTACTTC; CDR3 protein: CASSSSGAYEQYF
D gene: -; clone size: -; V gene: TRBV4-1; J gene: TRBJ1-1; CDR3 DNA: TGCGCCAGCAGCCAAGATCGCGGACAGCCGAACACTGAAGCTTTCTTT; CDR3 protein: CASSQDRGQPNTEAFF
D gene: -; clone size: -; V gene: TRBV7-6; J gene: TRBJ2-7; CDR3 DNA: TGTGCCAGCAGCTTCAACTCAAATTGGACTTTCTCTAAAGTGGTCGAGCAGTACTTC; CDR3 protein: CASSFNSNWTFSKVVEQYF
D gene: -; clone size: -; V gene: TRBV6-5; J gene: TRBJ2-7; CDR3 DNA: TGTGCCAGCAGTTACTCGGACACCCGAAGGGGCTACGAGCAGTACTTC; CDR3 protein: CASSYSDTRRGYEQYF
D gene: -; clone size: -; V gene: TRBV6-1; J gene: TRBJ1-3; CDR3 DNA: TGTGCCAGCAGTGTAGGAAACACCATATATTTT; CDR3 protein: CASSVGNTIYF
D gene: TRBD1; clone size: -; V gene: TRBV5-4; J gene: TRBJ2-3; CDR3 DNA: TGTGCCAGCAGCTTGGGTTACCGGGACAGGGTCCCAGATACGCAGTATTTT; CDR3 protein: CASSLGYRDRVPDTQYF
D gene: -; clone size: -; V gene: TRBV19; J gene: TRBJ1-5; CDR3 DNA: TGTGCTTCAGGGGCAGGGAAGATTCAGCCCCAGCATTTT; CDR3 protein: CASGAGKIQPQHF
D gene: TRBD2; clone size: -; V gene: TRBV7-8; J gene: TRBJ2-1; CDR3 DNA: TGTGCCAGCAGCTTAGTTCGTCGGGAGGGCGGACCCTACAATGAGCAGTTCTTC; CDR3 protein: CASSLVRREGGPYNEQFF
D gene: TRBD1; clone size: -; V gene: TRBV4-3; J gene: TRBJ2-6; CDR3 DNA: TGCGCCAGCAGCCAAGGGGGTACAGGGGGCTCTGGGGCCAACGTCCTGACTTTC; CDR3 protein: CASSQGGTGGSGANVLTF
D gene: TRBD2; clone size: few; V gene: TRBV7-2; J gene: TRBJ2-7; CDR3 DNA: TGTGCCAGCAGCTTAGGAGGGCTAGCGGGAGGTGTCCCCTACGAGCAGTACTTC; CDR3 protein: CASSLGGLAGGVPYEQYF
D gene: TRBD1; clone size: -; V gene: TRBV7-2; J gene: TRBJ1-2; CDR3 DNA: TGTGCCAGCAGCCCACAGGGGACCAACTATGGCTACACCTTC; CDR3 protein: CASSPQGTNYGYTF
D gene: TRBD1; clone size: -; V gene: TRBV19; J gene: TRBJ1-2; CDR3 DNA: TGTGCCAGTAGTAGGGACAGGCTCAACTATGGCTACACCTTC; CDR3 protein: CASSRDRLNYGYTF
D gene: TRBD1; clone size: -; V gene: TRBV27; J gene: TRBJ1-1; CDR3 DNA: TGTGCCAGCAGTTGCCAGGGGGCCGACCGTGGGGGTGAAGCTTTCTTT; CDR3 protein: CASSCQGADRGGEAFF
D gene: TRBD1; clone size: once; V gene: TRBV29-1; J gene: TRBJ2-5; CDR3 DNA: TGCAGCGTTTTACAGGGACAGGGGGGCGGGGAGACCCAGTACTTC; CDR3 protein: CSVLQGQGGGETQYF
D gene: TRBD1; clone size: -; V gene: TRBV14; J gene: TRBJ1-2; CDR3 DNA: TGTGCCAGCAGCCAAGATAGGGCCGACAGGGTAGATGGCTACACCTTC; CDR3 protein: CASSQDRADRVDGYTF
D gene: -; clone size: -; V gene: TRBV11-2; J gene: TRBJ1-1; CDR3 DNA: TGTGCCAGCAGCTTAATTCTGGTTCGGGGGGGAACTGAAGCTTTCTTT; CDR3 protein: CASSLILVRGGTEAFF
D gene: -; clone size: -; V gene: TRBV28; J gene: TRBJ2-2; CDR3 DNA: TGTGCCAGCAGCTCGACAGGTACGAACACCGGGGAGCTGTTTTTT; CDR3 protein: CASSSTGTNTGELFF
D gene: -; clone size: -; V gene: TRBV19; J gene: TRBJ1-5; CDR3 DNA: TGTGCCAGTAGTATCTCAGGGGAGAACGTTAGCAATCAGCCCCAGCATTTT; CDR3 protein: CASSISGENVSNQPQHF
D gene: TRBD2; clone size: few; V gene: TRBV19; J gene: TRBJ2-3; CDR3 DNA: TGTGCCAGTAGTATTACGATAATATCCGGGTCTAGCGGGAGGGAGGGTACAGATACGCAGTATTTT; CDR3 protein: CASSITIISGSSGREGTDTQYF
D gene: TRBD2; clone size: -; V gene: TRBV5-5; J gene: TRBJ2-2; CDR3 DNA: TGTGCCAGCAGCCCTTGGTGGGCACCCCGAGGACTAGATGCCGGGGAGCTGTTTTTT; CDR3 protein: CASSPWWAPRGLDAGELFF
D gene: TRBD2; clone size: -; V gene: TRBV7-3; J gene: TRBJ2-1; CDR3 DNA: TGTGCCAGCAGCTTAAGCTCCCGCGACGGGACTAGCGGGCAATACAATGAGCAGTTCTTC; CDR3 protein: CASSLSSRDGTSGQYNEQFF
D gene: -; clone size: -; V gene: TRBV28; J gene: TRBJ2-7; CDR3 DNA: TGTGCCAGCAGTATGACGGGGATAGCCTACGAGCAGTACTTC; CDR3 protein: CASSMTGIAYEQYF
D gene: TRBD1; clone size: -; V gene: TRBV7-9; J gene: TRBJ2-7; CDR3 DNA: TGTGCCAGCAGCTTATCCGGACAGGGCCGGTACTTC; CDR3 protein: CASSLSGQGRYF
D gene: TRBD2; clone size: -; V gene: TRBV11-2; J gene: TRBJ2-7; CDR3 DNA: TGTGCCAGCAGCTTAGCTCCGACGACTAGCGGGAGATCCTACGAGCAGTACTTC; CDR3 protein: CASSLAPTTSGRSYEQYF
D gene: -; clone size: -; V gene: TRBV5-1; J gene: TRBJ2-3; CDR3 DNA: TGCGCCAGCAGTCCACGGGGGTTGGGGGCAGATACGCAGTATTTT; CDR3 protein: CASSPRGLGADTQYF
D gene: -; clone size: -; V gene: TRBV2; J gene: TRBJ2-7; CDR3 DNA: TGTGCCAGCAGCCCAGGCCGGGGTTGGTACGAGCAGTACTTC; CDR3 protein: CASSPGRGWYEQYF
D gene: TRBD1; clone size: -; V gene: TRBV6-4; J gene: TRBJ2-7; CDR3 DNA: TGTGCCAGCAGAGGGACAGGGGATTCCTACGAGCAGTACTTC; CDR3 protein: CASRGTGDSYEQYF
D gene: TRBD2; clone size: -; V gene: TRBV30; J gene: TRBJ2-1; CDR3 DNA: TGTGCCTGGAGGTACGGTTATCGTCCGGGACTACTTTACAATGAGCAGTTCTTC; CDR3 protein: CAWRYGYRPGLLYNEQFF
D gene: TRBD2; clone size: once; V gene: TRBV6-5; J gene: TRBJ2-1; CDR3 DNA: TGTGCCAGCAGTTACGGTGCGGGAGCGGATGAGCAGTTCTTC; CDR3 protein: CASSYGAGADEQFF
D gene: TRBD2; clone size: -; V gene: TRBV4-1; J gene: TRBJ2-3; CDR3 DNA: TGCGCCAGCAGCCAAAACGAGACTAGCGGGAGAACAGATACGCAGTATTTT; CDR3 protein: CASSQNETSGRTDTQYF
D gene: -; clone size: -; V gene: TRBV19; J gene: TRBJ1-5; CDR3 DNA: TGTGCCAGTAGTACCCCCCGTTCTGGACAGAATAGCAATCAGCCCCAGCATTTT; CDR3 protein: CASSTPRSGQNSNQPQHF